The clone carrying this T cell receptor beta chain was recorded once. Its cognate antigen is unknown. This entry belongs to a study of radiotherapy plus CTLA-4 blockade in lung cancer. Study summary: Objective response was observed in roughly 20% of patients, and disease control in roughly 30%. Notes on the study in general: Blood TCR clones of tumor origin expanded after radiotherapy plus ipilimumab. Best predicting response, reportedly, were early blood T cell clone dynamics, with interferon-beta.

The CDR3 contains 12 residues. V lost 4 bases, J lost 7 bases, and 10 bases lay in between. Germline CDR1 SNHLY, CDR2 FYNNEI. TCRdb's copy holds only in-frame clones and misses some; the assay was immunoSEQ multiplex PCR. The table includes more than 80,000 clones, about 85% detected once. The origin of this receptor is a human donor with non-small cell lung cancer that progressed on radiotherapy plus ipilimumab. Some clones in this sample may be carry-over from other donors' samples. The source was peripheral blood, collected from a patient treated with radiotherapy plus ipilimumab. This chain links TRBV2 with TRBJ1-1; no clear D. DNA of the CDR3: TGTGCCAGCAGTGTCGGTTACCTTGAAGCTTTCTTT. Translated: CASSVGYLEAFF.